The 28 T cell receptor beta chains given below trace back to one sample, sequenced in a study of PD-1 blockade in classical Hodgkin lymphoma. Time point indicated: cycle 4 day 1 (C4D1), after 5 to 7 weeks of nivolumab. Brentuximab vedotin exposure varied among the patients, all of whom had relapsed after autologous stem cell transplantation. Method: immunoSEQ multiplex PCR; TCRdb's copy keeps in-frame clones and lacks some. The sample includes 110,000 or so clones, approximately 89% of them seen just once. The starting material was peripheral blood mononuclear cells (PBMCs), obtained before the fourth cycle of nivolumab. The receptors shown here come from a human donor with classical Hodgkin lymphoma.

The V call is TRBV18, the J call TRBJ2-1; D is uncertain. CDR3 length: 14 residues. Trimming pared 3 bases from V and 0 bases from J, leaving 6 bases between. Per the germline V gene, CDR1 is KGHSH and CDR2 is LQKENI. The CDR3 nucleotides read TGTGCCAGCTCACCTAGGGCCTCCTACAATGAGCAGTTCTTC. Translating it yields CASSPRASYNEQFF. Together with reference TRBV18 and TRBJ2-1, the CDR3 gives the full variable domain: NAGVMQNPRHLVRRRGQEARLRCSPMKGHSHVYWYRQLPEEGLKFMVYLQKENIIDESGMPKERFSAEFPKEGPSILRIQQVVRGDSAAYFCASSPRASYNEQFFGPGTRLTVL.

The V call is TRBV19, the J call TRBJ1-5, with D unresolved. The CDR3 spans 14 residues. The germline gives CDR1 LNHDA, CDR2 SQIVND (reference sequence). The V end lost 8 bases, the J end lost 5 bases, and 16 bases lay between the germline ends. The CDR3 loop is CASSVPQADQPQHF. Here the CDR3 DNA reads TGTGCCAGTTCCGTCCCCCAGGCGGATCAGCCCCAGCATTTT.

This clone was found once. The J gene is TRBJ1-5, the V gene TRBV6-6; weak D call: TRBD1 (5 bases). The CDR3 covers 14 residues. V was pared by 2 bases and J by 2 bases, with 7 bases between. CDR1 and CDR2 from the germline V gene are MNHNY and SVGAGI (reference sequence). This chain's CDR3 is CASSYGAGNQPQHF. The CDR3 coding sequence is TGTGCCAGCAGTTACGGGGCAGGCAATCAGCCCCAGCATTTT.

The V and J genes are TRBV18 and TRBJ1-2, with 7 bases that match TRBD1. The CDR3 is 17 residues long. V trimming: 2 bases; J trimming: 1 base; junction bases outside the gene matches: 10. Germline CDR1 and CDR2: KGHSH and LQKENI. CDR3 DNA sequence: TGTGCCAGCTCACCAAGGGGACAGCTCTTATTTAACTATGGCTACACCTTC. The encoded protein is CASSPRGQLLFNYGYTF. Using reference TRBV18 and TRBJ1-2 for the parts outside the CDR3, the full variable domain is NAGVMQNPRHLVRRRGQEARLRCSPMKGHSHVYWYRQLPEEGLKFMVYLQKENIIDESGMPKERFSAEFPKEGPSILRIQQVVRGDSAAYFCASSPRGQLLFNYGYTFGSGTRLTVV.

This rearrangement joins TRBV11-3 to TRBJ2-2; D is uncertain. This CDR3 region has 14 residues. Germline V gene sequence: CDR1 SGHNT, CDR2 YENEEA. Trimming shortened V by 6 bases and J by 8 bases, and 16 bases separated the two germline ends. CDR3: CASSHFKRPGELFF. In nucleotides, the CDR3 is TGTGCCAGCAGTCATTTTAAAAGACCGGGGGAGCTGTTTTTT.

This chain joins TRBV29-1 and TRBJ2-1; TRBD2 matches 13 bases. CDR1 SQVTM and CDR2 ANQGSEA come from the germline V gene. The trim removed 4 bases at V and 8 bases at J, leaving 11 bases unmatched. There are 16 residues in the CDR3. In DNA form, the CDR3 reads TGCAGCGTTGTAGGACTAGCGGGAGTCTGGGGCGATGAGCAGTTCTTC. The encoded protein is CSVVGLAGVWGDEQFF.

The chain uses TRBV2 and TRBJ1-1, with D tentatively TRBD1 (5 bases). The germline CDR1 and CDR2 sequences are SNHLY and FYNNEI. Between the trimmed V and J ends, which lost 11 bases and 4 bases, there was a span of 17 bases. The CDR3 extends over 13 amino acids. The CDR3 protein is CAARGGAGTEAFF. CDR3 coding DNA: TGTGCCGCCCGGGGGGGTGCGGGCACTGAAGCTTTCTTT.

The chain couples TRBV19 to TRBJ2-2; possible D gene TRBD2, 5 bases. The CDR3 contains 13 residues. The germline V and J ends were trimmed by 4 bases and 3 bases, with 6 bases remaining between them. CDR1 is LNHDA, CDR2 SQIVND, per germline (reference sequence). This chain's CDR3 is CASSRTHTGELFF. As DNA, the CDR3 is TGTGCCAGTAGTAGGACTCACACCGGGGAGCTGTTTTTT.

V gene TRBV25-1 combines with J gene TRBJ2-7; D gene unclear. CDR3 length: 14 residues. The germline gives CDR1 MGHDK, CDR2 SYGVNS. Trimming pared 3 bases from V and 2 bases from J, leaving 11 bases between. Written as DNA, the CDR3 is TGTGCCAGCAGTGAGGCGTTGGGAACCTACGAGCAGTACTTC. It yields the protein CASSEALGTYEQYF.

This clone was observed once. This rearrangement joins TRBV6-5 to TRBJ2-3; 9 bases are a match to TRBD2. The CDR3 is made up of 15 amino acids. V lost 2 bases and J lost 7; bases outside the gene matches: 7. Per the germline V gene, CDR1 is MNHEY and CDR2 is SVGAGI. CDR3 nucleotide sequence: TGTGCCAGCAGTTACGGGGCGGGAGGGCTAAATACGCAGTATTTT. Translation: CASSYGAGGLNTQYF.

The rearrangement uses TRBV11-2 and TRBJ2-1; TRBD1 might be the D (5 bases). Trimming pared 5 bases from V and 0 bases from J, leaving 14 bases between. CDR1 SGHAT and CDR2 FQNNGV come from the germline V gene. The CDR3 loop spans 16 amino acids. The CDR3: CASSTIRGPSYNEQFF. The CDR3 region has the DNA TGTGCCAGCAGCACGATTAGGGGTCCCTCCTACAATGAGCAGTTCTTC.

This chain links TRBV10-2 with TRBJ2-7; TRBD1 matches 9 bases. The CDR3 contains 15 residues. After removal of 6 bases from V and 2 bases from J, the junction contained 8 bases not matched to a gene. Germline CDR1 reads WSHSY; CDR2 reads SAAADI. The CDR3, as DNA: TGCGCCAGCAGGCCGGGACAGGGTCCAGCCTACGAGCAGTACTTC. This gives the protein CASRPGQGPAYEQYF.

This chain uses TRBV11-2 with TRBJ2-2, with D unresolved. This CDR3 spans 14 amino acids. The V gene's germline CDR1 is SGHAT and CDR2 FQNNGV. The V and J ends lost 1 base and 4 bases respectively, with 7 bases between them. CDR3 loop: CASSLASGTGELFF. DNA of the CDR3: TGTGCCAGCAGCTTAGCATCGGGCACCGGGGAGCTGTTTTTT.

This rearrangement joins TRBV28 to TRBJ1-2, with D hard to call. This CDR3 region has 11 residues. V lost 4 bases and J lost 6, with 6 bases in between. Germline loops: CDR1 MDHEN, CDR2 SYDVKM. The CDR3 coding sequence is TGTGCCAGCAGTTCTTCCCATGGCTACACCTTC. It specifies CASSSSHGYTF.

The gene calls are TRBV6-5 and TRBJ2-7; D gene uncertain. The V gene's germline CDR1 is MNHEY and CDR2 SVGAGI. This CDR3 is 13 amino acids long. The V end lost 6 bases, the J end lost 0 bases, and 9 bases lay between the germline ends. In DNA form, the CDR3 reads TGTGCCAGCAGGTTTTGGGGCTCCTACGAGCAGTACTTC. The encoded protein is CASRFWGSYEQYF.

The V gene is TRBV7-9, the J gene TRBJ2-7; possible D gene TRBD2, 5 bases. CDR1 and CDR2 (germline): SEHNR, FQNEAQ (reference sequence). Trimming pared 5 bases from V and 3 bases from J, leaving 8 bases between. This CDR3 has 12 residues. CDR3 in amino acids: CASSRRGYEQYF. As DNA, the CDR3 is TGTGCCAGCAGCCGTCGGGGCTACGAGCAGTACTTC. Full variable domain (missing parts from reference TRBV7-9 and TRBJ2-7): DTGVSQNPRHKITKRGQNVTFRCDPISEHNRLYWYRQTLGQGPEFLTYFQNEAQLEKSRLLSDRFSAERPKGSFSTLEIQRTEQGDSAMYLCASSRRGYEQYFGPGTRLTVT.

This sequence joins TRBV5-1 and TRBJ2-2; 13 bases line up with TRBD2. The CDR3 has 16 amino acids. The germline V gene encodes CDR1 SGHRS and CDR2 YFSETQ. Germline trimming cut 4 bases from V and 5 bases from J; bases unmatched to any gene: 5. The CDR3, as DNA: TGCGCCAGCAGCCCGGGACTAGCGGGATCTACCGGGGAGCTGTTTTTT. Its translation: CASSPGLAGSTGELFF.

V gene TRBV30 combines with J gene TRBJ2-1, with a weak D call TRBD1 (6 bases). CDR3 length: 13 residues. V was shortened by 1 base and J by 6 bases, with 10 bases between the two germline ends. Germline CDR1 reads GTSNPN; CDR2 reads SVGIG (reference sequence). This CDR3 is CAWSDQGINEQFF. The CDR3 DNA sequence: TGTGCCTGGAGTGACCAGGGGATCAATGAGCAGTTCTTC.

The CDR3 DNA reads as TGTGCCAGCAGCTTAGGAGGGACAGCTAATCAGCCCCAGCATTTT. Its protein product is CASSLGGTANQPQHF. The chain carries TRBV7-2 and TRBJ1-5; 7 positions agree with TRBD1. Germline V gene lookup returns CDR1 SGHTA and CDR2 FQGNSA. V shed 1 base, J shed 4 bases, and the junction held 4 bases outside the gene matches. The CDR3 is 15 residues long.

V usage is TRBV15 and J usage is TRBJ1-5, with TRBD1 as a possible D gene (5 bases). The CDR3 contains 15 residues. Trimming removed 3 bases from V and 7 bases from J, with 16 bases in between. CDR1 LNHNV and CDR2 YYDKDF come from the germline V gene (reference sequence). CDR3 loop: CATSSTGTPGQPQHF. CDR3 bases: TGTGCCACCAGCAGTACCGGGACGCCAGGGCAGCCCCAGCATTTT. Variable domain in full (rest from reference TRBV15 and TRBJ1-5): DAMVIQNPRYQVTQFGKPVTLSCSQTLNHNVMYWYQQKSSQAPKLLFHYYDKDFNNEADTPDNFQSRRPNTSFCFLDIRSPGLGDTAMYLCATSSTGTPGQPQHFGDGTRLSIL.

The chain links TRBV6-5 to TRBJ2-7; the D is unclear. Germline lookup yields CDR1 MNHEY and CDR2 SVGAGI. With 10 bases removed from V and 4 bases from J, the gap between germline ends came to 5 bases. There are 9 residues in the CDR3. CDR3 region: CANIYEQYF. As DNA, the CDR3 is TGTGCCAACATATACGAGCAGTACTTC.

V usage is TRBV11-2 and J usage is TRBJ1-3; no definite D call. CDR1 is SGHAT, CDR2 FQNNGV, per germline. V was cut by 2 bases and J by 14 bases, with 13 bases left in between. CDR3 size: 12 residues. CDR3: CASSLRTHRLYF. The CDR3, as DNA: TGTGCCAGCAGCTTACGGACGCATCGCCTATATTTT.

The chain is built from TRBV18 and TRBJ2-5, with a tentative D call TRBD1 (6 bases). V lost 6 bases to trimming and J lost 3 bases, with 14 bases between them. This CDR3 is 14 amino acids long. Germline V gives CDR1 KGHSH, CDR2 LQKENI. This chain's CDR3 is CASSVLGQKETQYF. Here the CDR3 DNA reads TGTGCCAGCTCCGTCTTAGGACAGAAAGAGACCCAGTACTTC.

CDR3 in amino acids: CASSQGYTEAFF. Here the CDR3 DNA reads TGCGCCAGCTCTCAGGGTTACACTGAAGCTTTCTTT. This chain joins TRBV4-3 and TRBJ1-1; weak D call: TRBD1 (5 bases). Germline CDR1 reads LGHNA; CDR2 reads YSLEER. The V and J ends lost 8 bases and 3 bases respectively, with 10 bases between them. CDR3 length: 12 amino acids.

The chain couples TRBV5-1 to TRBJ2-3; TRBD1 might be the D (6 bases). Germline V gives CDR1 SGHRS, CDR2 YFSETQ. V lost 4 bases and J 1 base, leaving 13 bases between the germline ends. This CDR3 is built from 15 residues. The CDR3 loop is CASSPTPGGTDTQYF. The CDR3 DNA follows: TGCGCCAGCAGCCCGACACCAGGGGGCACAGATACGCAGTATTTT.

This clone has just one count. The V gene is TRBV7-9, the J gene TRBJ1-5, with 11 nucleotides matching TRBD1. The germline V gene encodes CDR1 SEHNR and CDR2 FQNEAQ (reference sequence). The CDR3 is 15 amino acids. The junction had 7 bases not matched to a gene; V was cut back by 5 bases and J by 7 bases. The CDR3 protein is CASSAAGTGGQPQHF. CDR3 in DNA: TGTGCCAGCAGCGCAGCCGGGACAGGGGGGCAGCCCCAGCATTTT.

The gene calls are TRBV29-1 and TRBJ2-5; 11 bases are a match to TRBD2. Germline-derived CDR1 and CDR2 are SQVTM and ANQGSEA. The length of the CDR3 is 15 residues. The V gene end was trimmed by 7 bases and the J gene end by 7 bases; junction bases not matched to a gene: 14. The DNA of the CDR3 is TGCAGCGCAGTACTAGCGGGAGTGGGAGCAGGGACCCAGTACTTC. Its protein product is CSAVLAGVGAGTQYF.

The V call is TRBV6-1, the J call TRBJ2-3; no firm D call. The V end lost 4 bases, the J end lost 4 bases, and 15 bases lay between the germline ends. Germline CDR1 and CDR2: MNHNS and SASEGT. This CDR3 contains 15 residues. The CDR3 DNA sequence: TGTGCCAGCAGTGCGAACTCCTGGCGTCCAGATACGCAGTATTTT. It encodes CASSANSWRPDTQYF.